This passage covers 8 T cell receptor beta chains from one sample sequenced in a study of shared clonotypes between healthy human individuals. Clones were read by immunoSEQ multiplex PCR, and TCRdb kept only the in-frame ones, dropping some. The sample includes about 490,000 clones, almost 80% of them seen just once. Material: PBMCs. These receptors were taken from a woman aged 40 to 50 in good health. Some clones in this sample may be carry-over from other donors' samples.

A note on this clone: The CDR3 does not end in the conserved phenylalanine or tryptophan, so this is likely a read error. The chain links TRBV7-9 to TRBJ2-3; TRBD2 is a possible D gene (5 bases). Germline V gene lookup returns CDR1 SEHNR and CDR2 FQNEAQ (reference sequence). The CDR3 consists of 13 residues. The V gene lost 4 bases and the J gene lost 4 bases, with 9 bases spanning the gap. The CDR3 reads CASSWRRADTQYC. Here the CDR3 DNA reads TGTGCCAGCAGCTGGAGGAGAGCAGATACGCAGTATTGT.

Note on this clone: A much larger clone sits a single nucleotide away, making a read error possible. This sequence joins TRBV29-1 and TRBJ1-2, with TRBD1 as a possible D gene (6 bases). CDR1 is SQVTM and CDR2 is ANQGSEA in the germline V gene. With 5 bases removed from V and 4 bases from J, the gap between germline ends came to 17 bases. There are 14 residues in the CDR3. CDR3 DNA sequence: TGCAGCGTTCCCCTGGGGGGCCTGAGCTATGGCTACACCTTC. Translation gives CSVPLGGLSYGYTF.

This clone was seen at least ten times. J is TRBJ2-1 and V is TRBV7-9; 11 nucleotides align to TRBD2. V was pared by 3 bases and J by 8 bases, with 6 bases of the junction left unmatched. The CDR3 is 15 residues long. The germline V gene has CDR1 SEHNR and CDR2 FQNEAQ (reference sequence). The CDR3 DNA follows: TGTGCCAGCAGCTTCCGGACTAGCGGGTCCTATGAGCAGTTCTTC. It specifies CASSFRTSGSYEQFF.

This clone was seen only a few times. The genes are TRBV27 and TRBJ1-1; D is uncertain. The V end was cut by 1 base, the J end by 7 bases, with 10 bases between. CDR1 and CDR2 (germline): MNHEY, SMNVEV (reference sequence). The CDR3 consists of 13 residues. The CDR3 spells CASSLYWEGEAFF. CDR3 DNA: TGTGCCAGCAGTTTATATTGGGAGGGTGAAGCTTTCTTT.

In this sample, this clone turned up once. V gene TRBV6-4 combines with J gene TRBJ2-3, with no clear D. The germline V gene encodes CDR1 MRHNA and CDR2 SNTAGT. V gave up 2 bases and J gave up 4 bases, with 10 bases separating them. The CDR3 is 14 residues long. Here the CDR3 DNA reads TGTGCCAGCAGTGACCAACGGGCACCAGATACGCAGTATTTT. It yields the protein CASSDQRAPDTQYF.

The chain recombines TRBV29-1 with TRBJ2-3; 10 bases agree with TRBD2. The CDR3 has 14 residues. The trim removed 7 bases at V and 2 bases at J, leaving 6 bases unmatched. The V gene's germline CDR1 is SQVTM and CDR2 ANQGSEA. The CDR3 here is CSAGLADYTDTQYF. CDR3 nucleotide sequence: TGCAGCGCCGGACTAGCGGATTACACAGATACGCAGTATTTT.

For the CDR3, the DNA is TGTGCCAGCAGCTTCCCCGGGACAGGGGGCGCCGGGGAGCTGTTTTTT. Protein sequence: CASSFPGTGGAGELFF. V and J are TRBV5-5 and TRBJ2-2, with TRBD1 identical over 12 bases. CDR1 is SGHKS and CDR2 is YYEKEE in the germline V gene (reference sequence). The CDR3 totals 16 residues. V dropped 2 bases and J dropped 6; count of bases not matched to a gene: 5.

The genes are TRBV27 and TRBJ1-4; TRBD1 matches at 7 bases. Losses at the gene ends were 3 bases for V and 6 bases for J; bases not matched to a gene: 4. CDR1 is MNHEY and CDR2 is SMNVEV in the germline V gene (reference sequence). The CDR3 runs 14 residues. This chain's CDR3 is CASSLTGLDEKLFF. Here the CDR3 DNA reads TGTGCCAGCAGTTTGACAGGGTTGGATGAAAAACTGTTTTTT.